This T cell receptor beta chain stems from a study of OX40 agonist ivuxolimab in advanced cancers. Autoimmune disease history or systemic immunosuppression disqualified patients. CDR3 length: 15 amino acids. The junction had 7 bases not matched to a gene; V was cut back by 5 bases and J by 5 bases. CDR1 and CDR2 (germline): MNHNS, SASEGT. Only in-frame clones appear in the TCRdb table, and some are missing; sequencing was by immunoSEQ multiplex PCR. The table includes 100,000 or so clones, less than 90% detected once. The origin of this receptor is an adult with an advanced solid tumor such as melanoma, head and neck, liver or kidney cancer. The sample here was CD4+ or CD8+ T cells sorted from blood, taken in a trial of the OX40 agonist ivuxolimab. J is TRBJ2-3 and V is TRBV6-1, with 10 positions matching TRBD2. The CDR3 DNA reads TGTGCCAGCAGTTCGGGACTAGCGTTGGGAGATACGCAGTATTTT. Its translation: CASSSGLALGDTQYF.